The sequence of this T cell receptor (beta chain) was determined in a study of blood T cells in healthy people across ages. Overall study context: Template-switching capture recovered about one barcoded beta molecule per two T cells.

V shed 1 base, J shed 3 bases, and the junction held 4 bases outside the gene matches. CDR3 size: 16 residues. The V gene's germline CDR1 is SGHDN and CDR2 FVKESK. It was with a sample-barcoded 5' primer and a J-beta primer mix that a second PCR of about 6 to 12 cycles was run. A tag from a template-switch adaptor with 12 random nucleotides marked each cDNA molecule. MiXCR, applied by TCRdb to the 5' RACE reads, yields one record per CDR3 protein. Of 850,000 to 1,000,000 distinct CDR3 sequences listed, roughly 51% were seen once; the top ten hold about 22%. Sequences were obtained from blood. The genes are TRBV14 and TRBJ2-1; TRBD2 agrees at 9 bases. The receptor comes from a woman aged 60-70 years in good health. CDR3 nucleotides: TGTGCCAGCAGCCAAGGACTAGCGGAAAACTACAATGAGCAGTTCTTC. Residues: CASSQGLAENYNEQFF.